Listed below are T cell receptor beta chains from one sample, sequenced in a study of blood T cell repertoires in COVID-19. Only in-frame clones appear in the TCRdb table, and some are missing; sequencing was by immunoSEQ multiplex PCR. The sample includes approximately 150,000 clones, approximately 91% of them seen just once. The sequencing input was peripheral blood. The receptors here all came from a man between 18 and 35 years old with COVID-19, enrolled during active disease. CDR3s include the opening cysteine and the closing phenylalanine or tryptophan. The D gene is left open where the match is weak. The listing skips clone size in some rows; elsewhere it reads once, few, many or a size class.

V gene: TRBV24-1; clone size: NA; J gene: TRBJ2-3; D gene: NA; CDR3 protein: CATSPGVLEGTQYF; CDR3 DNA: TGTGCCACCAGCCCCGGGGTCCTCGAGGGTACGCAGTATTTT
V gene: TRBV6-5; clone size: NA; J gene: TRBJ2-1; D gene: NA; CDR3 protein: CASSFGGNGEQFF; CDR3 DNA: TGTGCCAGCAGTTTTGGCGGGAACGGTGAGCAGTTCTTC
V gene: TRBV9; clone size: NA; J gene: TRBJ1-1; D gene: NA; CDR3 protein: CASSVVVRANTEAFF; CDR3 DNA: TGTGCCAGCAGCGTAGTGGTCAGGGCGAACACTGAAGCTTTCTTT
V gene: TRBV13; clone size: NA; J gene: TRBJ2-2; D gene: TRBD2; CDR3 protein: CASSSAAGVARGELFF; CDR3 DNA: TGTGCCAGCAGCTCAGCCGCGGGAGTCGCACGCGGGGAGCTGTTTTTT
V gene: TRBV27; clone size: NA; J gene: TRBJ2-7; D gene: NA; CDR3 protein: CASSPTGYEQYF; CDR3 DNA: TGTGCCAGCAGTCCTACTGGTTACGAGCAGTACTTC
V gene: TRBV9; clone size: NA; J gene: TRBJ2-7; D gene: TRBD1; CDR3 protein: CASSLSGTAYEQYF; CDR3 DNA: TGTGCCAGCAGCCTCTCCGGGACAGCCTACGAGCAGTACTTC
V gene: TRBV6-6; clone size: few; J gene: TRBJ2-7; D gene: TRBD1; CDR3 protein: CASSYSRTGTYEQYF; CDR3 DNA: TGTGCCAGCAGTTACTCCCGGACAGGAACCTACGAGCAGTACTTC
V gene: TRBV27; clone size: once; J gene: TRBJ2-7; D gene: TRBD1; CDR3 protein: CASSFSGQSYEQYF; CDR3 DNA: TGTGCCAGCAGTTTCTCGGGACAGTCCTACGAGCAGTACTTC
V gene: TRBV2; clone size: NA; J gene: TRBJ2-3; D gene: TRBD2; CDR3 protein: CASQRWTSGSDTDTQYF; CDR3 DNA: TGTGCCAGCCAGAGATGGACTAGCGGGAGTGACACAGATACGCAGTATTTT
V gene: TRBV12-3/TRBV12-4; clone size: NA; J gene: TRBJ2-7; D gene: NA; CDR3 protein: CASSPRREDEQYF; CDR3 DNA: TGTGCCAGCAGCCCCCGGCGCGAGGACGAGCAGTACTTC